This T cell receptor (beta chain) was identified during a study of blood T cell repertoires in COVID-19. Study-wide context: COVID-19 samples collected from the United States, Italy and Spain covered acute and convalescent phases.

Data came from immunoSEQ multiplex PCR; TCRdb stores just in-frame clones and leaves some out. The sample holds roughly 170,000 clones, 83% seen once. Self-reported history from a screening survey and questionnaire set each donor's cohort. The table lists this clone with a count of one. The CDR3 loop spans 15 amino acids. Germline CDR1 reads MDHEN; CDR2 reads SYDVKM. The ends lost 4 bases at V and 4 bases at J; junction bases unmatched: 5. The sequence was collected from a woman between 50 and 59 years old in a cohort exposed to, infected with or recovered from COVID-19 (not recorded which). Material: PBMCs or T cells enriched from blood (not recorded which). The chain has TRBV28 and TRBJ2-3, with TRBD2 matching over 10 bases. DNA of the CDR3: TGTGCCAGCAGTTCCCCTAGCGGGAGTGCAGATACGCAGTATTTT. This translates into CASSSPSGSADTQYF.